The 13 T cell receptor beta chains given below trace back to one sample, sequenced in a study of blood T cell repertoires in COVID-19. Here immunoSEQ multiplex PCR was the method, and the copy in TCRdb shows in-frame clones only, minus some. The table shows around 200,000 clones, with more than 75% occurring only once. The specimen was peripheral blood. All receptors derive from a young woman who had recovered from COVID-19.

The V gene is TRBV6-5, the J gene TRBJ1-6; D not resolved. There are 14 residues in the CDR3. V was pared by 6 bases and J by 7 bases, with 13 bases between. Per the germline V gene, CDR1 is MNHEY and CDR2 is SVGAGI. In DNA, the CDR3 is TGTGCCAGCAGAAACACAGTTACAAATTCACCCCTCCACTTT. It specifies CASRNTVTNSPLHF.

This clone was counted once. This sequence joins TRBV14 and TRBJ1-3; maybe TRBD1 (6 bases). Germline V lookup: CDR1 SGHDN, CDR2 FVKESK. Deletions cut 3 bases from V and 0 bases from J, with 15 bases between. The length of the CDR3 is 17 residues. The CDR3 loop is CASSHTPGQRSGNTIYF. CDR3 coding DNA: TGTGCCAGCAGCCATACTCCGGGACAACGCTCTGGAAACACCATATATTTT.

This chain connects TRBV7-3 to TRBJ1-1, with 8 bases lining up with TRBD1. The V segment lost 5 bases and the J segment 10 bases; nucleotides outside the gene matches: 9. CDR1 is SGHTA, CDR2 FQGTGA, per germline. The CDR3 contains 13 residues. CDR3 coding DNA: TGTGCCAGCAGCGGAGGGACAGGTATTGGAGCTTTCTTT. It specifies CASSGGTGIGAFF.

The chain has TRBV25-1 and TRBJ1-4, with D maybe TRBD1 (5 bases). Germline V CDR1 and CDR2: MGHDK, SYGVNS. V lost 4 bases and J 4 bases, leaving 13 bases between the germline ends. The CDR3 totals 15 residues. The CDR3 nucleotides read TGTGCCAGCAGTGCGCCCGCAGGGAATAATGAAAAACTGTTTTTT. Translated: CASSAPAGNNEKLFF. Full variable domain (remainder filled in from reference TRBV25-1 and TRBJ1-4): EADIYQTPRYLVIGTGKKITLECSQTMGHDKMYWYQQDPGMELHLIHYSYGVNSTEKGDLSSESTVSRIRTEHFPLTLESARPSHTSQYLCASSAPAGNNEKLFFGSGTQLSVL.

A word on this clone: At the DNA level, this CDR3 is encoded by other sequences in the same sample as well. V gene TRBV2 combines with J gene TRBJ1-5; TRBD1 matches at 7 bases. V lost 3 bases, J lost 2 bases, and 1 base stayed unmatched. CDR1 SNHLY and CDR2 FYNNEI come from the germline V gene. This CDR3 contains 14 residues. The DNA for the CDR3 is TGTGCCAGCAGTGAGCAGGGGGGCAATCAGCCCCAGCATTTT. It translates to CASSEQGGNQPQHF.

This clone was observed once. The chain carries TRBV6-5 and TRBJ2-5; 7 positions agree with TRBD1. CDR3 length: 16 residues. V dropped 1 base and J dropped 4; count of bases not matched to a gene: 9. Germline assignment: CDR1 MNHEY and CDR2 SVGAGI. Here the CDR3 reads CASSYFQGDRGETQYF. The CDR3 bases are TGTGCCAGCAGTTACTTTCAGGGGGACCGAGGAGAGACCCAGTACTTC.

The rearrangement uses TRBV6-5 and TRBJ2-6; TRBD1 aligns across 7 bases. Germline V gene sequence: CDR1 MNHEY, CDR2 SVGAGI. CDR3 length: 15 amino acids. The V and J ends lost 4 bases and 1 base, in that order; junction bases with no gene match: 1. DNA for the CDR3: TGTGCCAGCAGTTTACAGGGGTCTGGGGCCAACGTCCTGACTTTC. Amino acids: CASSLQGSGANVLTF.

The V gene is TRBV4-1, the J gene TRBJ2-2; 8 bases map to TRBD2. Germline V lookup: CDR1 MGHRA, CDR2 YSYEKL. The CDR3 extends over 16 amino acids. V dropped 0 bases and J dropped 6; count of bases not matched to a gene: 6. CDR3 sequence: CASSQDDSGMAGELFF. Written as DNA, the CDR3 is TGCGCCAGCAGCCAAGATGATAGCGGGATGGCCGGGGAGCTGTTTTTT.

J is TRBJ1-1 and V is TRBV29-1; maybe TRBD1 (6 bases). The V end lost 3 bases, the J end lost 12 bases, and 14 bases lay between the germline ends. CDR1 and CDR2 from the germline V gene are SQVTM and ANQGSEA. This CDR3 region has 11 residues. In DNA form, the CDR3 reads TGCAGCGTTGAGGACAGTTCCCCCCCTTTCTTT. Its translation: CSVEDSSPPFF.

The chain uses TRBV4-2 and TRBJ2-1; D perhaps matches TRBD2 (6 bases). The CDR3 covers 13 residues. Germline values: CDR1 LGHNA, CDR2 YNFKEQ. V lost 3 bases and J 11 bases, leaving 14 bases between the germline ends. The CDR3 coding sequence is TGTGCCAGCAGCCAGGGACTTGCCCCAAAGCAGTTCTTC. Residues: CASSQGLAPKQFF.

The rearrangement joins TRBV5-4 to TRBJ1-6; 9 bases are shared with TRBD1. V was pared by 5 bases and J by 6 bases, with 6 bases of the junction left unmatched. Germline CDR1 reads SGHNT; CDR2 reads YYREEE (reference sequence). This CDR3 is 15 amino acids long. The CDR3, as DNA: TGTGCCAGCAGTTCGACAGGGGGACGTAATTCACCCCTCCACTTT. It specifies CASSSTGGRNSPLHF. The whole variable domain, remainder taken from reference TRBV5-4 and TRBJ1-6, is ETGVTQSPTHLIKTRGQQVTLRCSSQSGHNTVSWYQQALGQGPQFIFQYYREEENGRGNFPPRFSGLQFPNYSSELNVNALELDDSALYLCASSSTGGRNSPLHFGNGTRLTVT.

The chain has TRBV5-1 and TRBJ1-1; TRBD1 matches at 7 bases. CDR3 size: 14 residues. Germline values: CDR1 SGHRS, CDR2 YFSETQ. J was trimmed by 6 bases and V by 4 bases; bases with no gene match: 9. CDR3 region: CASSTTLGGPEAFF. As DNA, the CDR3 is TGCGCCAGCAGCACCACATTAGGGGGCCCTGAAGCTTTCTTT. Full variable domain (remainder filled in from reference TRBV5-1 and TRBJ1-1): KAGVTQTPRYLIKTRGQQVTLSCSPISGHRSVSWYQQTPGQGLQFLFEYFSETQRNKGNFPGRFSGRQFSNSRSEMNVSTLELGDSALYLCASSTTLGGPEAFFGQGTRLTVV.

This clone was found once. V gene TRBV10-3 combines with J gene TRBJ1-2, with TRBD1 as a possible D gene (5 bases). Trimming cost V 6 bases and J 6 bases, with 20 bases left between them. The CDR3 is made up of 15 amino acids. Germline assignment: CDR1 ENHRY and CDR2 SYGVKD. In DNA form, the CDR3 reads TGTGCCATCAGAGGAGGGTCTGGGGGAAAGGATGGCTACACCTTC. Amino acids: CAIRGGSGGKDGYTF.